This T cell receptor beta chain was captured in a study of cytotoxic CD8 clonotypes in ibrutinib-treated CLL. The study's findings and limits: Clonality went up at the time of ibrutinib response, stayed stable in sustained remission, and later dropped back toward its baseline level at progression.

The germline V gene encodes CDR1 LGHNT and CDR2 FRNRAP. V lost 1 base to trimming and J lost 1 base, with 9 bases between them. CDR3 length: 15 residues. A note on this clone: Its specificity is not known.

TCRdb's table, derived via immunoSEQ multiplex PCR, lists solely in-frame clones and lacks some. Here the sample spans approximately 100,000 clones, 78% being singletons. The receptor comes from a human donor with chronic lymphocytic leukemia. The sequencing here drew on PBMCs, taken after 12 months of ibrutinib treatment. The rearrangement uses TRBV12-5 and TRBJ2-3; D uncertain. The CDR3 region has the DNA TGTGCTAGTGGTTTGGGCCGTCTAGGCACAGATACGCAGTATTTT. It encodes CASGLGRLGTDTQYF.